This TCR beta chain came from a study of T cell repertoires in cytomegalovirus infection. Germline V lookup: CDR1 SGHTA, CDR2 FQGNSA. The germline V and J ends were trimmed by 5 bases and 5 bases, with 19 bases remaining between them. This CDR3 spans 17 amino acids. The table lists this clonotype with many counts. TCRdb reprocessed the reads with MiXCR, giving one entry per CDR3 protein. The table lists about 190,000 distinct CDR3 sequences, about 30% of them singletons. Sequencing was done on a sample of PBMCs. This receptor was taken from a human donor in good health (CMV status not recorded). Some clones in this sample may be carry-over from other donors' samples. J is TRBJ1-6 and V is TRBV7-2; the D gene is possibly TRBD1 (6 bases). The CDR3, as DNA: TGTGCCAGCAGCCCCCAGGGGCGCGACCCCAATAATTCACCCCTCCACTTT. Encoded protein: CASSPQGRDPNNSPLHF.